This is a list of T cell receptor beta chains from one sample in a study of blood T cells in healthy people across ages. TCRdb re-derived calls from the 5' RACE reads in MiXCR, one entry per CDR3 protein. The sample records about 1.6 million distinct CDR3 sequences, roughly a third being singletons. Sequences were obtained from blood. All receptors come from a woman in her twenties or thirties in good health. Each CDR3 is given with its conserved first and last residue. A D gene is named only where the DNA matches it firmly. Some rows have no size entry. The others give once, few or many, or a class for an expanded clone.

>TRBJ2-1|.|few|TRBV6-6
CASSPLTRRDEQFF
TGTGCCAGCAGTCCCCTGACTAGGAGGGATGAGCAGTTCTTC
>TRBJ1-3|TRBD1|.|TRBV28
CASSLSGQGNYHTIYF
TGTGCCAGCAGTTTATCGGGACAGGGGAACTATCACACCATATATTTT
>TRBJ2-3|TRBD2|few|TRBV5-1
CASTPSGGRTDTQYF
TGCGCCAGCACCCCCAGCGGGGGGCGGACAGATACGCAGTATTTT
>TRBJ2-7|.|.|TRBV4-1
CASSLLTTDERYEQYF
TGCGCCAGCAGCCTCCTAACGACGGACGAAAGGTACGAGCAGTACTTC
>TRBJ2-2|.|few|TRBV29-1
CSVVSGNTGELFF
TGCAGCGTTGTAAGTGGGAACACCGGGGAGCTGTTTTTT
>TRBJ2-7|.|.|TRBV6-2/TRBV6-3
CASVPLGGESYEQYF
TGTGCCAGCGTTCCCTTGGGCGGAGAGTCCTACGAGCAGTACTTC
>TRBJ2-7|.|once|TRBV18
CASSLGSSPYEQYF
TGTGCCAGCTCACTAGGATCCTCCCCCTACGAGCAGTACTTC
>TRBJ1-1|.|.|TRBV9
CASSVEGYTEAFF
TGTGCCAGCAGCGTAGAGGGTTACACTGAAGCTTTCTTT
>TRBJ2-1|.|.|TRBV12-3/TRBV12-4
CASSFEQGYSYNEQFF
TGTGCCAGCAGTTTCGAGCAGGGGTATTCCTACAATGAGCAGTTCTTC
>TRBJ1-1|.|.|TRBV20-1
CSARARDRRNTEAFF
TGCAGTGCTAGGGCCCGGGACCGGAGAAACACTGAAGCTTTCTTT
>TRBJ2-7|.|many|TRBV4-2
CASSQDGDGTYEQYF
TGTGCCAGCAGCCAAGACGGGGACGGAACCTACGAGCAGTACTTC
>TRBJ2-5|.|.|TRBV12-3/TRBV12-4
CASSFTARQQETQYF
TGTGCCAGCAGTTTTACCGCCCGACAGCAAGAGACCCAGTACTTC
>TRBJ2-7|.|.|TRBV5-1
CASSFPVDNEQYF
TGCGCCAGCAGCTTCCCAGTGGACAATGAGCAGTACTTC
>TRBJ2-1|.|.|TRBV7-6
CASSLFRGDEQFF
TGTGCCAGCAGCTTATTTAGGGGTGATGAGCAGTTCTTC
>TRBJ1-1|TRBD1|.|TRBV20-1
CSASVQGGRAEAFF
TGCAGTGCTAGTGTACAGGGGGGGAGGGCTGAAGCTTTCTTT
>TRBJ2-5|.|.|TRBV9
CASSVGQGMETQYF
TGTGCCAGCAGCGTAGGTCAGGGGATGGAGACCCAGTACTTC
>TRBJ2-7|.|.|TRBV2
CASRLDSYERYF
TGTGCCAGCAGGCTCGATAGCTACGAGCGGTACTTC
>TRBJ1-5|.|few|TRBV4-1
CASSPGHPSGVNQPQHF
TGCGCCAGCAGTCCGGGACACCCGTCAGGGGTAAATCAGCCCCAGCATTTT
>TRBJ2-3|.|.|TRBV14
CASSHVGVLATDTQYF
TGTGCCAGCAGCCATGTCGGAGTTCTAGCCACAGATACGCAGTATTTT
>TRBJ2-7|TRBD2|few|TRBV20-1
CSAPRIWTSGRSLIREQYF
TGCAGTGCTCCCAGGATATGGACTAGCGGGAGATCCCTGATACGCGAGCAGTACTTC
>TRBJ2-7|TRBD1|.|TRBV20-1
CSARKSRTGVYEQYF
TGCAGTGCTAGAAAATCCCGGACAGGGGTCTACGAGCAGTACTTC
>TRBJ1-1|TRBD1|.|TRBV5-1
CASSWGQGENTEAFF
TGCGCCAGCAGCTGGGGACAGGGGGAGAACACTGAAGCTTTCTTT
>TRBJ2-7|.|few|TRBV7-3
CASSLRAAGEQYF
TGTGCCAGCAGCTTACGGGCCGCCGGCGAGCAGTACTTC
>TRBJ2-6|.|.|TRBV7-2
CASSAGVFSGANVLTF
TGTGCCAGCAGCGCAGGGGTTTTTTCTGGGGCCAACGTCCTGACTTTC
>TRBJ2-7|TRBD1|.|TRBV11-2
CASSLSLGTGYVEQYF
TGTGCCAGCAGCTTATCCCTCGGGACAGGGTATGTCGAGCAGTACTTC
>TRBJ2-3|.|.|TRBV6-1
CASILGGSADTQYF
TGTGCCAGCATATTAGGGGGGAGTGCAGATACGCAGTATTTT
>TRBJ2-1|.|.|TRBV28
CASSFVGRRGLNNEQFF
TGTGCCAGCAGTTTCGTGGGGAGGAGGGGGCTCAACAATGAGCAGTTCTTC
>TRBJ1-3|.|.|TRBV6-1
CASSQIEGHSGNTIYF
TGTGCCAGCTCCCAGATAGAAGGGCACTCTGGAAACACCATATATTTT
>TRBJ1-1|TRBD1|.|TRBV7-8
CASSSKTGTGWATEAFF
TGTGCCAGCAGCTCCAAAACCGGGACAGGGTGGGCTACTGAAGCTTTCTTT
>TRBJ2-5|.|few|TRBV9
CASSAPGHQETQYF
TGTGCCAGCAGCGCCCCGGGACATCAAGAGACCCAGTACTTC
>TRBJ2-7|TRBD1|.|TRBV20-1
CSAHLDRGKLYEQYF
TGCAGTGCCCACCTGGACAGGGGCAAACTCTACGAGCAGTACTTC
>TRBJ1-2|TRBD1|few|TRBV12-3/TRBV12-4
CASSLSGGASGYTF
TGTGCCAGCAGTTTATCAGGGGGCGCGAGTGGCTACACCTTC
>TRBJ2-5|TRBD2|few|TRBV5-1
CASSIGTSGGQETQYF
TGCGCCAGCAGCATTGGGACTAGCGGGGGACAAGAGACCCAGTACTTC
>TRBJ2-1|TRBD2|.|TRBV6-6
CAISNPGLAGDEQFF
TGTGCCATCAGTAACCCGGGACTAGCGGGGGACGAGCAGTTCTTC
>TRBJ2-7|.|.|TRBV20-1
CSAGAGGAEYEQYF
TGCAGTGCCGGAGCAGGGGGGGCCGAATACGAGCAGTACTTC
>TRBJ2-3|.|.|TRBV4-1
CVSSQVTFTDTQYF
TGCGTCAGCAGCCAAGTTACCTTCACAGATACGCAGTATTTT
>TRBJ2-1|.|few|TRBV20-1
CSARPIPSSRSVSSYNEQFF
TGCAGTGCTAGACCCATACCCTCTTCCCGAAGCGTGAGCTCCTACAATGAGCAGTTCTTC
>TRBJ2-7|.|.|TRBV28
CASSVPQEGVSSYEQYF
TGTGCCAGCAGTGTACCCCAGGAGGGGGTTAGCTCCTACGAGCAGTACTTC
>TRBJ2-7|.|.|TRBV27
CASSLGAGQSYEQYF
TGTGCCAGCAGTTTAGGGGCGGGACAATCCTACGAGCAGTACTTC
>TRBJ1-3|TRBD1|.|TRBV5-1
CASSFTGDPGNTIYF
TGCGCCAGCAGCTTCACAGGGGATCCAGGAAACACCATATATTTT
>TRBJ2-5|.|.|TRBV6-5
CASNKDSSETQYF
TGTGCCAGCAACAAGGACTCCTCCGAGACCCAGTACTTC
>TRBJ2-5|.|.|TRBV18
CASSPISEQETQYF
TGTGCCAGCTCACCAATTAGCGAACAAGAGACCCAGTACTTC
>TRBJ2-7|.|.|TRBV5-1
CASRSGATNYEQYF
TGCGCCAGCAGGAGCGGTGCGACCAATTACGAGCAGTACTTC
>TRBJ2-3|TRBD2|.|TRBV20-1
CGAIPGLAERSTDTQYF
TGCGGTGCAATACCGGGACTAGCGGAACGAAGCACAGATACGCAGTATTTT
>TRBJ1-1|.|many|TRBV29-1
CSGLTGGTEAFF
TGCAGCGGTTTAACTGGGGGGACTGAAGCTTTCTTT
>TRBJ1-2|.|few|TRBV3-1
CASSQRGDHYGYTF
TGTGCCAGCAGCCAAAGGGGAGACCACTATGGCTACACCTTC
>TRBJ2-3|.|few|TRBV18
CASSPTMDADTQYF
TGTGCCAGCTCACCGACAATGGACGCAGATACGCAGTATTTT
>TRBJ2-2|.|.|TRBV7-2
CASSLDFGSHWTGELFF
TGTGCCAGCAGCTTAGATTTTGGGTCTCACTGGACCGGGGAGCTGTTTTTT
>TRBJ1-2|.|few|TRBV4-2
CASSQEAPRGAGNYGYTF
TGTGCCAGCAGCCAAGAGGCCCCACGGGGCGCAGGAAACTATGGCTACACCTTC
>TRBJ2-2|.|.|TRBV4-1
CASSQGTGTGELFF
TGCGCCAGCAGCCAGGGGACGGGGACCGGGGAGCTGTTTTTT
>TRBJ2-1|.|few|TRBV2
CASSRGGSEQFF
TGTGCCAGCTCCAGGGGGGGGAGTGAGCAGTTCTTC